This T cell receptor (beta chain) was found in a study of blood T cell repertoires in COVID-19 (dated by TCRdb to the early 2020s). Regarding the research as a whole: Samples from collaborators originated in the United States, Italy and Spain and spanned both the acute and convalescent phases of COVID-19. The prospective study material was composed of cDNA or gDNA derived from T cells, B-cell-depleted T cells, or PBMCs. The repertoires were made available in a free public database intended to serve as a resource for research on the immune response to SARS-CoV-2. Deeply sampled blood TCRbeta repertoires from subjects exposed to, actively infected with, or recovered from COVID-19 were included in the dataset. Nearly every sample came with metadata listing a de-identified subject ID, COVID-19 status, age in years and sex. Where HLA class I and class II types were available, the types were taken from metadata supplied by the sample provider, not from assay-based typing. The samples were drawn from the first 160 participants of the ongoing ImmuneRACE study and from 1,254 subjects provided by 6 global collaborators. General conclusions and limits of the study: How much clinical and demographic metadata was included differed by source and by participant, and the metadata was provided uncurated.

In Seattle, one collaborating source enrolled patients while the infection was active and tracked those patients longitudinally over the course of disease. Each collaborating institution followed its own protocols to collect whole blood in K2EDTA tubes. For TCRbeta analysis, collaborators shipped samples in one of three forms: frozen whole blood, isolated PBMCs, or DNA extracted from either of those sample types. Comments on this clone: This receptor's antigen is unknown. Base quality data are lacking; no much larger clone is found one base away.

From a lookup of the germline V gene, CDR1 and CDR2 are LGHNA and YNFKEQ. The CDR3 sequence holds 15 residues, the cysteine and phenylalanine included. Just CDR3 DNA is preserved here, 45 bases in frame from base 1. Deletion took 0 bases off V and 5 bases off J, with a span of 13 bases between the germline ends. TCRbeta CDR3 regions were amplified from genomic DNA by means of the immunoSEQ Assay, a bias-controlled multiplex PCR. Turning to the authors' computational methods: Nucleated cell counts per sample were estimated from amplification of reference gene primers within the assay. Sequence reads were collapsed and filtered to measure the absolute abundance of every unique TCRbeta CDR3 rearrangement. For each sample, productive Simpson clonality was calculated as the square root of Simpson's diversity index across productive rearrangements. TCRdb holds this immuneACCESS table with in-frame rearrangements only. Some clones are missing; in checked studies, unresolved V genes explain under half, and the rest has no known cause. D and trimming come from the DNA, and the V and J calls and clone size come from that table. The sample records some 300,000 clones, 80% to 90% of which are singletons. 6.3% of the sample is taken by the ten largest.

The chain couples TRBV4-2 to TRBJ2-5; tentative D gene TRBD2, with 6 bases matching. Sequencing was carried out using peripheral blood. This TCR came from a woman aged 50 to 65 with COVID-19, enrolled during active disease. At the DNA level, the sequence is TGTGCCAGCAGCCAAGAAACTAGCTTCGCGGAGACCCAGTACTTC. It translates to CASSQETSFAETQYF.